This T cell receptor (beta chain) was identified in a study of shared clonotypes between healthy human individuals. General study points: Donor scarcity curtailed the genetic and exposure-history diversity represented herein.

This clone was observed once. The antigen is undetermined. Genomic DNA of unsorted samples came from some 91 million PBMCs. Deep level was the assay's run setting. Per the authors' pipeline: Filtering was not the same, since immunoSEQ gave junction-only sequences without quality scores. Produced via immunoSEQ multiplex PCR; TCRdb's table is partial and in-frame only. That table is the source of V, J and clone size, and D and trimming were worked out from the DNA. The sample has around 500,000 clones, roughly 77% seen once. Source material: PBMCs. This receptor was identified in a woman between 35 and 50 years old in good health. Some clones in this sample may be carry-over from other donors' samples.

The CDR3 loop reads CASSLGGGVYNEQFF. The DNA of the CDR3 is TGTGCCAGCAGCTTAGGCGGGGGGGTTTACAATGAGCAGTTCTTC. The chain uses TRBV13 and TRBJ2-1; 8 bases map to TRBD2. Germline trimming cut 0 bases from V and 4 bases from J; bases unmatched to any gene: 2. This CDR3 is built from 15 residues. Germline CDR1 reads PRHDT; CDR2 reads FYEKMQ (reference sequence). The whole variable domain, remainder taken from reference TRBV13 and TRBJ2-1, is AAGVIQSPRHLIKEKRETATLKCYPIPRHDTVYWYQQGPGQDPQFLISFYEKMQSDKGSIPDRFSAQQFSDYHSELNMSSLELGDSALYFCASSLGGGVYNEQFFGPGTRLTVL.